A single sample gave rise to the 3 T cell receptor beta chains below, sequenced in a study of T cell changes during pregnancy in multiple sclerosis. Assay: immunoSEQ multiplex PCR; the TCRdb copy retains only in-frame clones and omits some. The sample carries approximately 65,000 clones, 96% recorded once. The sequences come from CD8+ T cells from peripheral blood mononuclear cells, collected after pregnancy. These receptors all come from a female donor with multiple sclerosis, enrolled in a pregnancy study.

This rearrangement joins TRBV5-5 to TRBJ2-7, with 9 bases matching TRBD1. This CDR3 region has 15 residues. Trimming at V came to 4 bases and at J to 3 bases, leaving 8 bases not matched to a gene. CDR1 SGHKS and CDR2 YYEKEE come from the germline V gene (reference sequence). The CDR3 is CASSAGQGTIYEQYF. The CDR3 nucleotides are TGTGCCAGCAGCGCCGGACAGGGGACGATCTACGAGCAGTACTTC.

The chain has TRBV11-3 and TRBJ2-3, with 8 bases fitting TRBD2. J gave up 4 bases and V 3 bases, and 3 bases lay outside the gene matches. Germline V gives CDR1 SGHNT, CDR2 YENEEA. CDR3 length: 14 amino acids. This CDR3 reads CASSFGLAADTQYF. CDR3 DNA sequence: TGTGCCAGCAGCTTCGGACTAGCAGCAGATACGCAGTATTTT.

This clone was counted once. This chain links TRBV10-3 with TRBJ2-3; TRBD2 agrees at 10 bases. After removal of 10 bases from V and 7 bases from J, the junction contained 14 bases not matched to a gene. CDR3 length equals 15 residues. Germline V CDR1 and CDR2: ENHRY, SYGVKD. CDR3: CATLGASGSPNTQYF. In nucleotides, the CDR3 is TGTGCCACCCTAGGGGCTAGCGGGAGTCCAAATACGCAGTATTTT.